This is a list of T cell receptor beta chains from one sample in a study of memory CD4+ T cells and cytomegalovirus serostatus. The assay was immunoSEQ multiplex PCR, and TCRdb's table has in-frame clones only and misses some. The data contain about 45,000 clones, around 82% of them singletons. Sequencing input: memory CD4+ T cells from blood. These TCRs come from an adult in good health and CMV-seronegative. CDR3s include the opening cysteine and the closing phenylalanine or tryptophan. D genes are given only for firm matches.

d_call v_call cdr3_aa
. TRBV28 CASASVGGAQLAGLSF
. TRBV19 CASSSSGHPTGELFF
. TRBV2 CASTGRDKSSTNEKLFF
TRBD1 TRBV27 CASSPVGRTGGTGELFF
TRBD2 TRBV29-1 CSSTSGGLVKETQYF
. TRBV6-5 CASTLYGQSKYEQYF
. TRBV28 CASSRGSAGANVLTF
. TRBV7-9 CASSLEAVYGYTF
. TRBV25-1 CASSEQTRGYTF
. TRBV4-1 CASSQDRGSRGGELFF
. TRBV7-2 CASSLVGATGELFF
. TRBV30 CAWSVGTLSTDTQYF
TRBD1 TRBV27 CASSPRDSPYNEQFF
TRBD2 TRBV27 CASSPSLAGSTDTQYF
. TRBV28 CASKIPSRNQPQHF
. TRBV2 CATVRDGNSPLHF
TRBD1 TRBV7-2 CASSTRTGGETQYF
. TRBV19 CASSSLWTASYEQYF
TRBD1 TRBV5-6 CASSSTGTNSPLHF
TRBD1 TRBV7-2 CASSTRQGTQPQHF
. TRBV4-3 CASSHAYITSQRGEQFF
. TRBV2 CASSAQVAVYGYTF
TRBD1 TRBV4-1 CASSQDTPGKLSTGKQETQYF
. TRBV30 CAWSPGNTDTQYF
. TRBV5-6 CASSSGGLSYNEQFF